The clone carrying this T cell receptor (beta chain) appeared once. Its cognate antigen is unknown. This sample was taken from a study of T cell repertoires in cytomegalovirus infection. Germline V lookup: CDR1 SGHAT, CDR2 FQNNGV. The CDR3 length is 17 residues. Trimming shortened V by 4 bases and J by 0 bases, and 17 bases separated the two germline ends. TCRdb re-analysed the reads in MiXCR, keeping a single row per CDR3 protein. In the table there are a few hundred thousand distinct CDR3 sequences, about 39% of which are singletons. The sequence derives from a human donor in good health (CMV status not recorded). Some clones in this sample may be carry-over from other donors' samples. V is TRBV11-2 and J is TRBJ2-3; D gene unclear. The material was cultured PBMCs, obtained from culture after CMV antigen stimulation. The CDR3 is CASSSIPWAASTDTQYF. The CDR3 bases are TGTGCCAGCAGCTCTATACCCTGGGCTGCAAGCACAGATACGCAGTATTTT.